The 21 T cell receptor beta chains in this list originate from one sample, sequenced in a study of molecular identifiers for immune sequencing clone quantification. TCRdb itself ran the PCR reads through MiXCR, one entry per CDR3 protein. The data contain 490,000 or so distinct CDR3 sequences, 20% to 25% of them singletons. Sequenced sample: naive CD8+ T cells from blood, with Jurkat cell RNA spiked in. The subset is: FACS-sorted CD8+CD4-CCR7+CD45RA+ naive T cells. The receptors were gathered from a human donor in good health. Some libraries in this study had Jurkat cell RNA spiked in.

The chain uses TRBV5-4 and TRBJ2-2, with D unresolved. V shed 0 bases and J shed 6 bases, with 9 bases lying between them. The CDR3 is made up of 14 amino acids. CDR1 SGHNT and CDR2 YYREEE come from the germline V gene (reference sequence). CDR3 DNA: TGTGCCAGCAGCTTGGGAACAGCCCCCGGGGAGCTGTTTTTT. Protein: CASSLGTAPGELFF.

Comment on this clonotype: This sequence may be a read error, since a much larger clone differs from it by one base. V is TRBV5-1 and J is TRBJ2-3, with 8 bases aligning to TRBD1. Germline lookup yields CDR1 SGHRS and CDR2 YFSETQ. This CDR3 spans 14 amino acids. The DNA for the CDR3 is TGCGCCAGCAGCTACGGACAGGGTCCAGATACGCGGTATTTT. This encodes CASSYGQGPDTRYF.

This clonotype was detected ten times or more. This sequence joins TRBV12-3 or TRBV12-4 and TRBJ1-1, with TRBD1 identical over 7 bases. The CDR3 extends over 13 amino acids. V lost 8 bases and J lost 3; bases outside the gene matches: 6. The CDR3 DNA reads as TGTGCCAGCTGGACAGGTGGATACACTGAAGCTTTCTTT. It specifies CASWTGGYTEAFF.

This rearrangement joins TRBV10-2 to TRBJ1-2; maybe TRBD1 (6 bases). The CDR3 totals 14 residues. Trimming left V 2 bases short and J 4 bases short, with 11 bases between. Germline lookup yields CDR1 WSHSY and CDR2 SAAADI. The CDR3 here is CASSERGPSYGYTF. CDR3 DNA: TGCGCCAGCAGTGAGCGGGGGCCGAGCTATGGCTACACCTTC.

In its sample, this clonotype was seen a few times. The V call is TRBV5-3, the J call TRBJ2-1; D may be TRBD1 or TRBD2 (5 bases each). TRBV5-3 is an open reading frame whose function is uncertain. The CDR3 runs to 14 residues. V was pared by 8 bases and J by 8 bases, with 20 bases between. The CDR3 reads CASSAQGPVYEQFF. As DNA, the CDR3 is TGTGCCAGCTCGGCGCAGGGACCCGTGTATGAGCAGTTCTTC.

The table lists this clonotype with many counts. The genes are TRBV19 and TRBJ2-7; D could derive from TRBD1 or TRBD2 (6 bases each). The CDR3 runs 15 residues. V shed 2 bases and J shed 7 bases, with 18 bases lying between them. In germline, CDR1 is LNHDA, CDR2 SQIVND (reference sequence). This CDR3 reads CASSISGADYAEQYF. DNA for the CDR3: TGTGCCAGTAGTATATCAGGGGCGGACTACGCGGAGCAGTACTTC. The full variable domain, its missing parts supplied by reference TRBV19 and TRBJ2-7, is DGGITQSPKYLFRKEGQNVTLSCEQNLNHDAMYWYRQDPGQGLRLIYYSQIVNDFQKGDIAEGYSVSREKKESFPLTVTSAQKNPTAFYLCASSISGADYAEQYFGPGTRLTVT.

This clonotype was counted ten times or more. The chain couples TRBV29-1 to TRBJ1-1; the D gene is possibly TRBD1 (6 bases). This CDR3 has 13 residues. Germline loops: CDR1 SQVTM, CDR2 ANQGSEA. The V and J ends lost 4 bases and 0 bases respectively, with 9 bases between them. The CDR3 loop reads CSVGDRLNTEAFF. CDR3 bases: TGCAGCGTTGGCGACAGGCTGAACACTGAAGCTTTCTTT.

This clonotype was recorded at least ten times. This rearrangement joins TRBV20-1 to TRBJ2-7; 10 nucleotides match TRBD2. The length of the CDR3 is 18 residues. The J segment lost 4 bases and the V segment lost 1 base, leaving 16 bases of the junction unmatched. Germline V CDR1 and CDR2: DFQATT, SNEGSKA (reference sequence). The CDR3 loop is CSARGAGLAGVSTYEQYF. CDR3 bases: TGCAGTGCTAGAGGGGCGGGGCTAGCGGGAGTGAGCACGTACGAGCAGTACTTC.

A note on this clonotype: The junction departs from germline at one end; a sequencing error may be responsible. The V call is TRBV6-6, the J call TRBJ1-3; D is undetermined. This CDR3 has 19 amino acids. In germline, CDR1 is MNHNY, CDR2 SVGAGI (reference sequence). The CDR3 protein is CACRSGPPTETTLEITIYF. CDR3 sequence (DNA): TGTGCCTGCAGAAGCGGTCCCCCGACGGAAACTACTCTGGAAATCACCATATATTTT.

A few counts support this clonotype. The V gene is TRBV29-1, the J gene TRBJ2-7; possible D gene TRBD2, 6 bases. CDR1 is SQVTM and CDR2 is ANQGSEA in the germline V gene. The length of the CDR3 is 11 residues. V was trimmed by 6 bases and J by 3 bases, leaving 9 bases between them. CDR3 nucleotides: TGCAGCGTGGGGGACTTCTACGAGCAGTACTTC. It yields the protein CSVGDFYEQYF.

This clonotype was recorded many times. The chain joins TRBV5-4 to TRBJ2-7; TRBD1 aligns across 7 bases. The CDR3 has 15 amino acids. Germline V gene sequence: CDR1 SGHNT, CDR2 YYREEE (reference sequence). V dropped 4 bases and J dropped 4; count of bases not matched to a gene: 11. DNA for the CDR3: TGTGCCAGCAGCCCCGGGACAGCTGCATCGTACGAGCAGTACTTC. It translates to CASSPGTAASYEQYF. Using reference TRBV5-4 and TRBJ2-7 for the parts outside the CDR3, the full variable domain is ETGVTQSPTHLIKTRGQQVTLRCSSQSGHNTVSWYQQALGQGPQFIFQYYREEENGRGNFPPRFSGLQFPNYSSELNVNALELDDSALYLCASSPGTAASYEQYFGPGTRLTVT.

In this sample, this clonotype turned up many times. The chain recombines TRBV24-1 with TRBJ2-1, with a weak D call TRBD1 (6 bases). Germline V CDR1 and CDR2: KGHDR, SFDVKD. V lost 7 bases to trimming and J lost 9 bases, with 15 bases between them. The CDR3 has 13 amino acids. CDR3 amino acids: CATRSRGEGEQFF. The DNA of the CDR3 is TGTGCCACCAGGAGCAGGGGCGAAGGTGAGCAGTTCTTC.

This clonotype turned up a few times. The CDR3 reads CATSDLQETQYF. CDR3 coding DNA: TGTGCCACCAGTGATTTACAAGAGACCCAGTACTTC. The chain couples TRBV24-1 to TRBJ2-5; D call uncertain. The V gene lost 1 base and the J gene lost 2 bases, with 1 base spanning the gap. The CDR3 extends over 12 amino acids. Per the germline V gene, CDR1 is KGHDR and CDR2 is SFDVKD.

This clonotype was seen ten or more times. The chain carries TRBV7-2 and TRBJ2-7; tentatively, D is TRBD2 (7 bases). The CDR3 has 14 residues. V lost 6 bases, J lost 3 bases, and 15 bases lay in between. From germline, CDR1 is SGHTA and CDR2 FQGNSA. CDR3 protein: CASSGGGPSYEQYF. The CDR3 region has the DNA TGTGCCAGCAGTGGGGGGGGGCCCAGCTACGAGCAGTACTTC.

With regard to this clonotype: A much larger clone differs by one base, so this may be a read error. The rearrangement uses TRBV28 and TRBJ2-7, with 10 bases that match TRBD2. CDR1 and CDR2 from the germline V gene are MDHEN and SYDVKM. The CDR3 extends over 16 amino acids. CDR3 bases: TGTGCCGGCAGTTCGAGACTAGCGGGCCCCTCCTACGAGCAGTACTTC. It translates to CAGSSRLAGPSYEQYF.

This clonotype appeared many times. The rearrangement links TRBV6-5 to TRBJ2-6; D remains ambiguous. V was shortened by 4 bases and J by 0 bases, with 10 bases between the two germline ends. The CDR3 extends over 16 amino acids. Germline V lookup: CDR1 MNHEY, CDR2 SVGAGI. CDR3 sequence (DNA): TGTGCCAGCAGTTTCACAAGGATCTCTGGGGCCAACGTCCTGACTTTC. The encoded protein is CASSFTRISGANVLTF.

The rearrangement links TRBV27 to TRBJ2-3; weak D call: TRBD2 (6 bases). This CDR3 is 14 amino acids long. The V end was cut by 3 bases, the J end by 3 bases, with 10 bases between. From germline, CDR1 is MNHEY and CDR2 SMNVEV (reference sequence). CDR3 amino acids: CASSLMAGTDTQYF. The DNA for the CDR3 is TGTGCCAGCAGTTTGATGGCGGGAACAGATACGCAGTATTTT.

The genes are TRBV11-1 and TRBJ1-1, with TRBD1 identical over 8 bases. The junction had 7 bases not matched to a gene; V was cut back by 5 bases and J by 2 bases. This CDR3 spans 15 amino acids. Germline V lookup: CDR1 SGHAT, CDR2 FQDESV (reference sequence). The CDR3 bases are TGTGCCAGCAGCCGAAAGACAGGGGTAAACACTGAAGCTTTCTTT. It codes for CASSRKTGVNTEAFF.

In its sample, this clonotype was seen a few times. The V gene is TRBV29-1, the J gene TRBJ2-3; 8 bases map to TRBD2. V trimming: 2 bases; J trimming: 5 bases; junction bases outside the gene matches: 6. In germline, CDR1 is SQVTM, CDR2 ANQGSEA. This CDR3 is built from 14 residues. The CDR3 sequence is CSVEHGGEGDTQYF. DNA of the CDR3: TGCAGCGTTGAACACGGGGGGGAGGGAGATACGCAGTATTTT.

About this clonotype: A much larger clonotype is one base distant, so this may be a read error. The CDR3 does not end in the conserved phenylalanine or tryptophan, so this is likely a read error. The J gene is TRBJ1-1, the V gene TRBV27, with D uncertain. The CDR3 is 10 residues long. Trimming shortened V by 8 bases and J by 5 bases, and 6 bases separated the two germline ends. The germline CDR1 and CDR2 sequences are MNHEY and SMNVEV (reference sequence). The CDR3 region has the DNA TGTGCCAGCGGAACGACTGAAGCTTTCCTT. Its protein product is CASGTTEAFL.

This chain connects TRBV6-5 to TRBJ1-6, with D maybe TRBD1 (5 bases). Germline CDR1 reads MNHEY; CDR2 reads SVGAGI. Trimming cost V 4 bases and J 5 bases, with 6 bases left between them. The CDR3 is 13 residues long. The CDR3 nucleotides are TGTGCCAGCAGTTTGGGGGATAATTCACCCCTCCACTTT. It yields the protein CASSLGDNSPLHF.